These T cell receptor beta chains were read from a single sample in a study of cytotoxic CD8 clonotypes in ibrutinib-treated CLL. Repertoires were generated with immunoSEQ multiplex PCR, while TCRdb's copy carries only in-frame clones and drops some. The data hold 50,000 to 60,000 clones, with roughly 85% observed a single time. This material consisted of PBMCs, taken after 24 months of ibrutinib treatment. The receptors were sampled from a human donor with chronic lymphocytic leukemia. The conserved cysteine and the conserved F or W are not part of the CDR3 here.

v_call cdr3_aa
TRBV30 AWSKEIRNSPLH
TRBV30 AWSATLAGVNNEQF
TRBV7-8 ASNSGRGRETQY
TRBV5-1 ASSLVDFSEAF
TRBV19 ASSMRGWAADYGYT
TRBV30 AWSVGTGGTGELF
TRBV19 ASRLDRGDYGYT
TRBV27 ASSAAGQGYEQY
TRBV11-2 ASSSLLYRTRNGELF
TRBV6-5 ASSYPTGLNTEAF
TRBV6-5 ASSYSRTQTYEQY
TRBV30 AWRAEGDTQY
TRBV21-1 ASSNAPRRQENQY
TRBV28 ASSLTGGSAEAF
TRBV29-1 SGENTEAF
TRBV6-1 ASSAQGTYNEQF
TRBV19 ASNQGGAANYGYT
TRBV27 ASSLGQGVYGYT
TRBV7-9 ASSLRSRGHSGANVLT
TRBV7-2 ASSLEVVGPYEQY
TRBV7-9 ASSQRGEGQDEQF
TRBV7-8 ASSLVPSSGSAGELF
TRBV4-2 ASSQDDRVHNYGYT
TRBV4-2 ASSQDKFGQHYEQY
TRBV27 ASSLTPLAGMGAPYNEQF
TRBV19 ASSMRRDAGETQY
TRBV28 ASSLGGSRDTQY
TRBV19 ASRTGDSNEKLF
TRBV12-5 ASASSGKNIQY